Listed below are T cell receptor beta chains from one sample, sequenced in a study of blood T cell repertoires in COVID-19. Using immunoSEQ multiplex PCR, the repertoire was profiled, and TCRdb retains in-frame clones only, with some absent. The sample carries some 200,000 clones, over 75% recorded once. The sequenced sample consisted of peripheral blood. All receptors come from a human donor in a cohort sampled during active COVID-19. CDR3s include the opening cysteine and the closing phenylalanine or tryptophan. D genes are given only for firm matches. Not every row has a clone size; where given, it reads once, few, many or a size class.

d_gene: -
j_gene: TRBJ2-2
abundance: -
v_gene: TRBV6-1
CDR3nt: TGTGCCAGCAGTGAAACGCGGACCGGGGAGCTGTTTTTT
CDR3aa: CASSETRTGELFF

d_gene: -
j_gene: TRBJ1-2
abundance: -
v_gene: TRBV4-2
CDR3nt: TGTGCCAGCAGCCAAGGACAAACCAACTATGGCTACACCTTC
CDR3aa: CASSQGQTNYGYTF

d_gene: -
j_gene: TRBJ1-3
abundance: -
v_gene: TRBV11-2
CDR3nt: TGTGCCAGCAGCTTAGGACTAAATAATGGAAACACCATATATTTT
CDR3aa: CASSLGLNNGNTIYF

d_gene: TRBD1
j_gene: TRBJ2-5
abundance: -
v_gene: TRBV27
CDR3nt: TGTGCCAGCAGTTTCCGGGACAGCAAAGAGACCCAGTACTTC
CDR3aa: CASSFRDSKETQYF

d_gene: -
j_gene: TRBJ2-7
abundance: -
v_gene: TRBV11-1
CDR3nt: TGTGCCAGCAGCTTAGATAGTAGCTCCTACGAGCAGTACTTC
CDR3aa: CASSLDSSSYEQYF

d_gene: -
j_gene: TRBJ1-2
abundance: -
v_gene: TRBV9
CDR3nt: TGTGCCAGCAGCGTAGCCGGGACACCTAACTATGGCTACACCTTC
CDR3aa: CASSVAGTPNYGYTF

d_gene: -
j_gene: TRBJ2-1
abundance: -
v_gene: TRBV11-3
CDR3nt: TGTGCCAGCAGCTTAGGAGTTAACAATGAGCAGTTCTTC
CDR3aa: CASSLGVNNEQFF

d_gene: -
j_gene: TRBJ1-5
abundance: -
v_gene: TRBV10-3
CDR3nt: TGTGCCATCAGTGAGTCCGGGAATCAGCCCCAGCATTTT
CDR3aa: CAISESGNQPQHF

d_gene: TRBD2
j_gene: TRBJ2-3
abundance: few
v_gene: TRBV27
CDR3nt: TGTGCCAGCAGACCCGCGGGAGCGGGGACAGATACGCAGTATTTT
CDR3aa: CASRPAGAGTDTQYF

d_gene: TRBD1
j_gene: TRBJ1-4
abundance: -
v_gene: TRBV5-1
CDR3nt: TGCGCCAGCTCGACAGGGGAAACGGAAAAACTGTTTTTT
CDR3aa: CASSTGETEKLFF

d_gene: -
j_gene: TRBJ1-3
abundance: many
v_gene: TRBV19
CDR3nt: TGTGCCAGTAGTACCCCGCCCGCGCGAGGGGGAAACACCATATATTTT
CDR3aa: CASSTPPARGGNTIYF

d_gene: -
j_gene: TRBJ1-1
abundance: -
v_gene: TRBV28
CDR3nt: TGTGCCAGCAGCCCCCCAGAGGGAGGGACTGAAGCTTTCTTT
CDR3aa: CASSPPEGGTEAFF

d_gene: -
j_gene: TRBJ2-7
abundance: -
v_gene: TRBV7-3
CDR3nt: TGTGCCAGCAGCTTCAGTAGAGGGTACGAGCAGTACTTC
CDR3aa: CASSFSRGYEQYF

d_gene: TRBD2
j_gene: TRBJ2-1
abundance: -
v_gene: TRBV7-2
CDR3nt: TGTGCCAGCAGCTCCGGACTAGCGGAGTACAATGAGCAGTTCTTC
CDR3aa: CASSSGLAEYNEQFF

d_gene: -
j_gene: TRBJ1-1
abundance: -
v_gene: TRBV28
CDR3nt: TGTGCCAGCACTACTAACCCCCCTAAACAGGGACAAGCTTTCTTT
CDR3aa: CASTTNPPKQGQAFF

d_gene: TRBD2
j_gene: TRBJ2-1
abundance: -
v_gene: TRBV7-3
CDR3nt: TGTGCCAGCAGCTTAACGCTAGCGGGGGGGAATGAGCAGTTCTTC
CDR3aa: CASSLTLAGGNEQFF

d_gene: TRBD1
j_gene: TRBJ1-1
abundance: once
v_gene: TRBV5-4
CDR3nt: TGTGCCAGCAGGGGGGACAGGGGGGCTGAAGCTTTCTTT
CDR3aa: CASRGDRGAEAFF

d_gene: -
j_gene: TRBJ1-2
abundance: -
v_gene: TRBV5-6
CDR3nt: TGTGCCAGCAGCTCCCCGGGCGGGAACAATGGCTACACCTTC
CDR3aa: CASSSPGGNNGYTF

d_gene: -
j_gene: TRBJ1-1
abundance: -
v_gene: TRBV24-1
CDR3nt: TGTGCCACCAGTGACGTCGGACAGAGCGAAGCTTTCTTT
CDR3aa: CATSDVGQSEAFF

d_gene: TRBD2
j_gene: TRBJ2-7
abundance: few
v_gene: TRBV30
CDR3nt: TGTGCCTGGAGCGGGCAAGGCAGCGGGGGACCGGGCGAGCAGTACTTC
CDR3aa: CAWSGQGSGGPGEQYF

d_gene: -
j_gene: TRBJ1-5
abundance: -
v_gene: TRBV18
CDR3nt: TGTGCCAGCTCACCCTTTGGGGGGGAATCGGGGCCCCAGCATTTT
CDR3aa: CASSPFGGESGPQHF

d_gene: TRBD1
j_gene: TRBJ2-2
abundance: -
v_gene: TRBV19
CDR3nt: TGTGCCAGTAGTCCCTCCGGGACAGCGTTGACCGGGGAGCTGTTTTTT
CDR3aa: CASSPSGTALTGELFF

d_gene: -
j_gene: TRBJ2-5
abundance: -
v_gene: TRBV29-1
CDR3nt: TGCAGCGCGGCCACAGGGAGAGAGACCCAGTACTTC
CDR3aa: CSAATGRETQYF

d_gene: -
j_gene: TRBJ2-7
abundance: -
v_gene: TRBV28
CDR3nt: TGTGCCAGCATCCTACGGGGGTGTGAGTACTTC
CDR3aa: CASILRGCEYF

d_gene: -
j_gene: TRBJ2-3
abundance: -
v_gene: TRBV5-1
CDR3nt: TGCGCCAGCAGCTTGGGACTGCCCCCGAATACGCAGTATTTT
CDR3aa: CASSLGLPPNTQYF

d_gene: TRBD1
j_gene: TRBJ2-3
abundance: -
v_gene: TRBV5-1
CDR3nt: TGCGCCAGCAGCTCCCAGACAGGGATCACAGATACGCAGTATTTT
CDR3aa: CASSSQTGITDTQYF

d_gene: -
j_gene: TRBJ2-3
abundance: once
v_gene: TRBV3-1/TRBV3-2
CDR3nt: TGTGCCAGCAGCCAAGCCCTGAGAGATACGCAGTATTTT
CDR3aa: CASSQALRDTQYF

d_gene: TRBD2
j_gene: TRBJ2-5
abundance: -
v_gene: TRBV11-1
CDR3nt: TGTGCCAGCACCAAAAATAGCGGGGAAGAGACCCAGTACTTC
CDR3aa: CASTKNSGEETQYF

d_gene: -
j_gene: TRBJ1-4
abundance: -
v_gene: TRBV19
CDR3nt: TGTGCCAGCAAACAGCTGACTAATGAAAAACTGTTTTTT
CDR3aa: CASKQLTNEKLFF

d_gene: TRBD1
j_gene: TRBJ1-2
abundance: -
v_gene: TRBV27
CDR3nt: TGTGCCAGCAGTACGGGACAGGGGGCGCGAGGCTACACCTTC
CDR3aa: CASSTGQGARGYTF

d_gene: -
j_gene: TRBJ1-1
abundance: -
v_gene: TRBV2
CDR3nt: TGTGCCATGCTCAGGGATTTGAACACTGAAGCTTTCTTT
CDR3aa: CAMLRDLNTEAFF

d_gene: -
j_gene: TRBJ2-2
abundance: -
v_gene: TRBV7-2
CDR3nt: TGTGCCAGCAGCTTAGCCGCGACCGGGGAGCTGTTTTTT
CDR3aa: CASSLAATGELFF

d_gene: -
j_gene: TRBJ1-1
abundance: -
v_gene: TRBV5-1
CDR3nt: TGCGCCAGCAGCTCCGGACAGCTTGTGAACACTGAAGCTTTCTTT
CDR3aa: CASSSGQLVNTEAFF

d_gene: TRBD1
j_gene: TRBJ1-5
abundance: -
v_gene: TRBV4-1
CDR3nt: TGCGCCAGTTCCAAGGGGGCGAGAAATCAGCCCCAGCATTTT
CDR3aa: CASSKGARNQPQHF

d_gene: TRBD1
j_gene: TRBJ1-2
abundance: -
v_gene: TRBV5-1
CDR3nt: TGCGCCAGCAGGGACAGGGGGCACTATGGCTACACCTTC
CDR3aa: CASRDRGHYGYTF

d_gene: -
j_gene: TRBJ1-6
abundance: -
v_gene: TRBV14
CDR3nt: TGTGCCAGCAGCCAAGAATCTAATAATTCACCCCTCCACTTT
CDR3aa: CASSQESNNSPLHF

d_gene: TRBD2
j_gene: TRBJ2-7
abundance: few
v_gene: TRBV5-4
CDR3nt: TGTGCCAGCAGCTTGAGGCTAGCGGGGACCTACGAGCAGTACTTC
CDR3aa: CASSLRLAGTYEQYF

d_gene: TRBD2
j_gene: TRBJ2-3
abundance: once
v_gene: TRBV29-1
CDR3nt: TGCAGCGTCGACGGGGGGGCCCCCACAGATACGCAGTATTTT
CDR3aa: CSVDGGAPTDTQYF

d_gene: TRBD2
j_gene: TRBJ2-1
abundance: few
v_gene: TRBV5-6
CDR3nt: TGTGCCAGCAGCCCAACAACTAGCGGGGGGCCGGGAAATGAGCAGTTCTTC
CDR3aa: CASSPTTSGGPGNEQFF

d_gene: -
j_gene: TRBJ2-1
abundance: -
v_gene: TRBV27
CDR3nt: TGTGCCAGCAGTTTGTCGGCGGGGCCCTCCAATGAGCAGTTCTTC
CDR3aa: CASSLSAGPSNEQFF

d_gene: -
j_gene: TRBJ2-7
abundance: -
v_gene: TRBV19
CDR3nt: TGTGCCAGTAAGAACAGGCCCTACGAGCAGTACTTC
CDR3aa: CASKNRPYEQYF

d_gene: TRBD2
j_gene: TRBJ2-2
abundance: -
v_gene: TRBV10-1
CDR3nt: TGCGCCAGCACCGGGGTGCTAGCGGAAATTATGACCGGGGAGCTGTTTTTT
CDR3aa: CASTGVLAEIMTGELFF

d_gene: TRBD2
j_gene: TRBJ2-3
abundance: -
v_gene: TRBV7-6
CDR3nt: TGTGCCAGCAGCTTTCCGCGGGAGGGGATTAAGACAGATACGCAGTATTTT
CDR3aa: CASSFPREGIKTDTQYF

d_gene: TRBD1
j_gene: TRBJ2-2
abundance: -
v_gene: TRBV5-1
CDR3nt: TGCGCCAGCAGCTCCGAAGGGGGCGGTCATGACGGGGAGCTGTTTTTT
CDR3aa: CASSSEGGGHDGELFF

d_gene: TRBD2
j_gene: TRBJ2-1
abundance: -
v_gene: TRBV25-1
CDR3nt: TGTGCCAGCAGTGAATGGGGACTAGCGGAGCAATCCTACAATGAGCAGTTCTTC
CDR3aa: CASSEWGLAEQSYNEQFF

d_gene: TRBD1
j_gene: TRBJ2-1
abundance: few
v_gene: TRBV5-1
CDR3nt: TGCGCCAGCAGCTGGGGACAGGTCGGGGATGAGCAGTTCTTC
CDR3aa: CASSWGQVGDEQFF

d_gene: TRBD2
j_gene: TRBJ2-3
abundance: -
v_gene: TRBV6-6
CDR3nt: TGTGCCAGCAGTTTAGGGACTAGTGGGGATACGCAGTATTTT
CDR3aa: CASSLGTSGDTQYF

d_gene: -
j_gene: TRBJ2-1
abundance: -
v_gene: TRBV5-1
CDR3nt: TGCGCCAGCAGCTTGGCCGGAATAGGGGGTTACAATGAGCAGTTCTTC
CDR3aa: CASSLAGIGGYNEQFF

d_gene: -
j_gene: TRBJ2-3
abundance: many
v_gene: TRBV6-1
CDR3nt: TGTGCCAGCAGTGATCCCTTGGGCGCAGATACGCAGTATTTT
CDR3aa: CASSDPLGADTQYF

d_gene: -
j_gene: TRBJ2-3
abundance: once
v_gene: TRBV20-1
CDR3nt: TGCAGTGCTAGTACCCCAGTTAGCACAGATACGCAGTATTTT
CDR3aa: CSASTPVSTDTQYF

d_gene: -
j_gene: TRBJ2-3
abundance: -
v_gene: TRBV20-1
CDR3nt: TGCAGTGCTAGTAAGGTAGCGGAGTCCACAGATACGCAGTATTTT
CDR3aa: CSASKVAESTDTQYF

d_gene: TRBD2
j_gene: TRBJ2-3
abundance: -
v_gene: TRBV9
CDR3nt: TGTGCCAGCAGCGTAGTTAGCGGGGCTTTAGATACGCAGTATTTT
CDR3aa: CASSVVSGALDTQYF